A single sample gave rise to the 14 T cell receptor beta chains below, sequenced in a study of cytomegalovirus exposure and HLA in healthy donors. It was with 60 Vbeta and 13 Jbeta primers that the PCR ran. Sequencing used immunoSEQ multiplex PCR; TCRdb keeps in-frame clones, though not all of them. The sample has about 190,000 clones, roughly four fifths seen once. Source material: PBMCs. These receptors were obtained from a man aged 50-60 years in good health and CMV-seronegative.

The CDR3 sequence is CASSKEYSQSYNEQFF. The CDR3, as DNA: TGTGCCAGCAGCAAAGAATACAGCCAGTCCTACAATGAGCAGTTCTTC. The chain employs TRBV21-1 and TRBJ2-1; the table's D call of TRBD1 was not tested on the DNA. TRBV21-1 is classified as a pseudogene. This CDR3 comprises 16 residues.

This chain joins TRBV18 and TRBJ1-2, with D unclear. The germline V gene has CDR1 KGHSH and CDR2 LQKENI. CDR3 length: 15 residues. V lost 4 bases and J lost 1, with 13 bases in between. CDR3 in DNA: TGTGCCAGCTCACAAATTGCAGGTATTAACTATGGCTACACCTTC. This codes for CASSQIAGINYGYTF.

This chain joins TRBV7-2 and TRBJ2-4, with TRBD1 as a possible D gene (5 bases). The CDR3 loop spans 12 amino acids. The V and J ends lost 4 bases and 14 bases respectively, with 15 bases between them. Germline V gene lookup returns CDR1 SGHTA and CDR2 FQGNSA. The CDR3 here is CASSSADSRKYF. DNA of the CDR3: TGTGCCAGCAGCTCCGCCGACAGTCGCAAGTACTTC.

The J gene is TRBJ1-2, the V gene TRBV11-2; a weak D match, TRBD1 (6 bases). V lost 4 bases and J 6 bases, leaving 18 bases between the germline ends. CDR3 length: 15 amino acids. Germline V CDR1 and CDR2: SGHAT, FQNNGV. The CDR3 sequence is CASSSPGGASNGYTF. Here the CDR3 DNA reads TGTGCCAGCAGCTCCCCGGGGGGGGCAAGCAATGGCTACACCTTC.

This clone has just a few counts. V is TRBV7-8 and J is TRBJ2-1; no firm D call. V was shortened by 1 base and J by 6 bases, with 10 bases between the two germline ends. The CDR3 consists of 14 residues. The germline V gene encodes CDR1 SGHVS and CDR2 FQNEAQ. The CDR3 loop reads CASSLGQAFNEQFF. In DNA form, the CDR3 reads TGTGCCAGCAGCTTAGGCCAGGCTTTCAATGAGCAGTTCTTC.

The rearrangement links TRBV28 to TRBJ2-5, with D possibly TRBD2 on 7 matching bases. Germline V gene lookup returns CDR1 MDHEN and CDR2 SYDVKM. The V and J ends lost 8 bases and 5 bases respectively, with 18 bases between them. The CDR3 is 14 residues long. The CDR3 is CASVKGGEQETQYF. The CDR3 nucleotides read TGTGCCAGCGTCAAAGGGGGGGAGCAGGAGACCCAGTACTTC.

CDR3 loop: CASSAGTGGFQPQHF. The CDR3 coding sequence is TGCGCCAGCAGCGCCGGGACAGGGGGCTTTCAGCCCCAGCATTTT. The J gene is TRBJ1-5, the V gene TRBV4-1; the match to TRBD1 covers 12 bases. Germline V CDR1 and CDR2: MGHRA, YSYEKL. The CDR3 totals 15 residues. V shed 5 bases and J 6 bases; nucleotides not matched to a gene: 5.

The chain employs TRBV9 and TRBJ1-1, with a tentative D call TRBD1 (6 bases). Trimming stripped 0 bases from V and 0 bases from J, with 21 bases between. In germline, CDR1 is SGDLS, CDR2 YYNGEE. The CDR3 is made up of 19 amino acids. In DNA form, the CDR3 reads TGTGCCAGCAGCGTAGCTGCGGGGGCAGGTCTCCAGGTGAACACTGAAGCTTTCTTT. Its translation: CASSVAAGAGLQVNTEAFF.

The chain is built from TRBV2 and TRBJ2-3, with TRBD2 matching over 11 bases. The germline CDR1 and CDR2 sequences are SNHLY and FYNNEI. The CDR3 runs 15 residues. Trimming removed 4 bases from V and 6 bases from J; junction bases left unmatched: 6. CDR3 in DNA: TGTGCCAGCAGTGTGGTAGCGGGGGGGTGGGATACGCAGTATTTT. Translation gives CASSVVAGGWDTQYF. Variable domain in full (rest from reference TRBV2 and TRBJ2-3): EPEVTQTPSHQVTQMGQEVILRCVPISNHLYFYWYRQILGQKVEFLVSFYNNEISEKSEIFDDQFSVERPDGSNFTLKIRSTKLEDSAMYFCASSVVAGGWDTQYFGPGTRLTVL.

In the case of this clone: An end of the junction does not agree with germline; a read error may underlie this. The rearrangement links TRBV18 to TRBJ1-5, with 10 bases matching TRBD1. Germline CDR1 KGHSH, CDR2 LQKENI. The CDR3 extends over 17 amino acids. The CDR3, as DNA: TGTGCCAGCTCATCACCGGGACAGGGGCTTAGCAATCAGCCCCAGCATTTT. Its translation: CASSSPGQGLSNQPQHF.

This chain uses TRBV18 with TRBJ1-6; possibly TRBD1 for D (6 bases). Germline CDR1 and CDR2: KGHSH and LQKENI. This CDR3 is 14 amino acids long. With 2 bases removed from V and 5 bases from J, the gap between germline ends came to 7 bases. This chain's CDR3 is CASSPGGDNSPLHF. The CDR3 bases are TGTGCCAGCTCACCAGGGGGCGATAATTCACCCCTCCACTTT. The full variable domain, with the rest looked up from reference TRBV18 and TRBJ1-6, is NAGVMQNPRHLVRRRGQEARLRCSPMKGHSHVYWYRQLPEEGLKFMVYLQKENIIDESGMPKERFSAEFPKEGPSILRIQQVVRGDSAAYFCASSPGGDNSPLHFGNGTRLTVT.

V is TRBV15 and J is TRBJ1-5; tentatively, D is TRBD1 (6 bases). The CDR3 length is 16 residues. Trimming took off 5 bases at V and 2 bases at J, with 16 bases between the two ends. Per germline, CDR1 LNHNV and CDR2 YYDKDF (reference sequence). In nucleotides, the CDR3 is TGTGCCACCAGCTCGCAGGGGACGGTAGGCAATCAGCCCCAGCATTTT. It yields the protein CATSSQGTVGNQPQHF.

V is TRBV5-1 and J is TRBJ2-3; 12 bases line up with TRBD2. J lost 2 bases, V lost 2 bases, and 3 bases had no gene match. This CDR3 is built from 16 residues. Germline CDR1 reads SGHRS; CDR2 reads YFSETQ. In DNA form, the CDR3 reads TGCGCCAGCAGCTTTGGGACTAGCGGGCTCACAGATACGCAGTATTTT. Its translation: CASSFGTSGLTDTQYF.

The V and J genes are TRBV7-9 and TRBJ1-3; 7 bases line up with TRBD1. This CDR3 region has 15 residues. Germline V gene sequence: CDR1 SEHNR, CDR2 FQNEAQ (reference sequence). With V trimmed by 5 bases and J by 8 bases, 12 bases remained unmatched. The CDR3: CASSQRGDREDTIYF. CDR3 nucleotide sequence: TGTGCCAGCAGCCAACGGGGAGACAGGGAGGACACCATATATTTT.